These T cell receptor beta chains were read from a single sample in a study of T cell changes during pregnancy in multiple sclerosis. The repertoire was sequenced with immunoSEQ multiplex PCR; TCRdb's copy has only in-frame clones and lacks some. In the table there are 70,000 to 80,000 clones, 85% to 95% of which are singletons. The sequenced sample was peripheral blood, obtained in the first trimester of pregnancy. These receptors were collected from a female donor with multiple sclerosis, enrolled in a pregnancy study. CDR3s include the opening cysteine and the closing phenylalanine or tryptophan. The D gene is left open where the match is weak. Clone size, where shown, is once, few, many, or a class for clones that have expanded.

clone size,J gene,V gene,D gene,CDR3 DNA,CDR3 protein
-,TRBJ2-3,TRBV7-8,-,TGTGCCAGCAGCTTAATAGGTACAGGGATAAGCACAGATACGCAGTATTTT,CASSLIGTGISTDTQYF
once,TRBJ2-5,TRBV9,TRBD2,TGTGCCAGCAGCGTAGTTAGCGGGGCGGATACCACCCAGTACTTC,CASSVVSGADTTQYF
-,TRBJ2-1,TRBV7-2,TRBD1,TGTGCCAGCAGTTTCGACAGGGGATCCTACAATGAGCAGTTCTTC,CASSFDRGSYNEQFF
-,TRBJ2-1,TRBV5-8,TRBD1,TGTGCCAGCAGGGACAGGGCTTTAGAAAATGAGCAGTTCTTC,CASRDRALENEQFF
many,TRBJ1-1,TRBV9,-,TGTGCCTTTCATTTAGAGACGGGAGCTTTCTTT,CAFHLETGAFF
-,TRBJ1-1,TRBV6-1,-,TGTGCCAGCAGGGCTAAAAGCAACAGGGTTGGGGCTTTCTTT,CASRAKSNRVGAFF
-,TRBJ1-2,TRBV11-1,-,TGTGCCAGCAGCCACGATAGGGGTGGCGACTATGGCTACACCTTC,CASSHDRGGDYGYTF
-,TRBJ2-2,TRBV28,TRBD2,TGTGCCAGCAGTTTTCGGGGCGGGAGGCCCGGGGGCATCACCGGGGAGCTGTTTTTT,CASSFRGGRPGGITGELFF
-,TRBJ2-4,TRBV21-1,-,TGTGCCAGCAGCGGCCAGATAGCCAAAAACATTCAGTACTTC,CASSGQIAKNIQYF
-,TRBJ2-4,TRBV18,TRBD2,TGTGCCAGCTCACCACCCTCCGGGAGGATGTCGAACATTCAGTACTTC,CASSPPSGRMSNIQYF
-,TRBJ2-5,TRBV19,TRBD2,TGTGCCAGTAGTATAGAGTTGGGGAGCGGGAGAGCGGGGACCCAGTACTTC,CASSIELGSGRAGTQYF
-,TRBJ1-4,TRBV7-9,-,TGTGCCAGCAGCGCCAGCCGGAATATCGGGACATATGAAAAACTGTTTTTT,CASSASRNIGTYEKLFF
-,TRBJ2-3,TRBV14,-,TGTGCCAGCAGCCAAAATTTTGCGGGGACGCAGTATTTT,CASSQNFAGTQYF
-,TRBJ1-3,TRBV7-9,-,TGTGCCAGCAGCCCCTCCGAGTCTCCGAACACCATATATTTT,CASSPSESPNTIYF
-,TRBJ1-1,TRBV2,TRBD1,TGTGCCAGCAGTGCGCGGGACAGGGTGAACACTGAAGCTTTCTTT,CASSARDRVNTEAFF
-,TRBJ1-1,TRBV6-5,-,TGTGCCAGCAGCCCGGCGTGGGGGGGGAACACTGAAGCTTTCTTT,CASSPAWGGNTEAFF
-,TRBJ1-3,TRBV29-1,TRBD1,TGCAGCGTCTGGGACAGGGGAGGTGGAAACACCATATATTTT,CSVWDRGGGNTIYF
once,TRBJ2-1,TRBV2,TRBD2,TGTGCCAGCAGCCCAGGGCTAGCGGGGGAGCTCTCCTACAATGAGCAGTTCTTC,CASSPGLAGELSYNEQFF
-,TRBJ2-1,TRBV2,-,TGTGCCAGCAGTCTTACAGGGTTTGGGGAGCAGTTCTTC,CASSLTGFGEQFF
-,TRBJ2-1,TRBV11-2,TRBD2,TGTGCCAGCTTTGGGGGGGGTGAGCAGTTCTTC,CASFGGGEQFF
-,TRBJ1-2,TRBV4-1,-,TGCGCCAGCAGCCAAGATCCCGAGGGCTATGGCTACACCTTC,CASSQDPEGYGYTF
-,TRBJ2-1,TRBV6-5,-,TGTGCCAGCAGTCTACAACTCAGGGGCGCGGAGCAGTTCTTC,CASSLQLRGAEQFF
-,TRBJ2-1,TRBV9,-,TGTGCCAGCAGCGTAGGTGGGCAATCCTACAATGAGCAGTTCTTC,CASSVGGQSYNEQFF
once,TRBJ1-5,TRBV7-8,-,TGTGCCAGCAGCTTAGGCACAGCCAATCAGCCCCAGCATTTT,CASSLGTANQPQHF
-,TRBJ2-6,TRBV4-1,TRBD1,TGCGCCAGCAGCCGGGACAGTCCTGGGGCCAACGTCCTGACTTTC,CASSRDSPGANVLTF
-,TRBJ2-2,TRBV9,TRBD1,TGTGCCAGCAGCCGGCGGTCCCGGGACAGTAACACCGGGGAGCTGTTTTTT,CASSRRSRDSNTGELFF
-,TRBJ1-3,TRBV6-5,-,TGTGCCAGCAGTTACCAGGCAGTCCTTGGAAACACCATATATTTT,CASSYQAVLGNTIYF
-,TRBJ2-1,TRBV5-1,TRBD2,TGCGCCAGCAGCCCGAGGACTAGCGGGAGCGGGTCCTACAATGAGCAGTTCTTC,CASSPRTSGSGSYNEQFF
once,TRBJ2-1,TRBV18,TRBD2,TGTGCCAGCTCACCGGCGAGCACTAGCGGGAGGGATGAGCAGTTCTTC,CASSPASTSGRDEQFF
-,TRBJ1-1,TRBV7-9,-,TGTGCCAGCAGCCGTCTATCGGGTGAAGCTTTCTTT,CASSRLSGEAFF
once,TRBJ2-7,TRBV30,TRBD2,TGTGCCTGGAGTCCTGGACTAGTCTACGAGCAGTACTTC,CAWSPGLVYEQYF
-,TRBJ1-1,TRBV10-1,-,TGCGCCAGCAGTGAGAACACGGGAGTCATGAACACTGAAGCTTTCTTT,CASSENTGVMNTEAFF
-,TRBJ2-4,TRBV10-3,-,TGTGCCATCAGTGAGTCCCCAGGGCGGAAAAACATTCAGTACTTC,CAISESPGRKNIQYF
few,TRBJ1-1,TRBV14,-,TGTGCCAGCAGCTTCGGACAATCCAGGGCTTTCTTT,CASSFGQSRAFF
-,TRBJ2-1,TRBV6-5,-,TGTGCCAGCAGTTATACGACAGATCACAATGAGCAGTTCTTC,CASSYTTDHNEQFF
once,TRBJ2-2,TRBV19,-,TGTGCCACCAGGGGGAGGTCCTTGACCGGGGAGCTGTTTTTT,CATRGRSLTGELFF
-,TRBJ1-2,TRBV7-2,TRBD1,TGTGCCAGCAGACCCCCCGGGACAGGGGGCGGACATGGCTACACCTTC,CASRPPGTGGGHGYTF